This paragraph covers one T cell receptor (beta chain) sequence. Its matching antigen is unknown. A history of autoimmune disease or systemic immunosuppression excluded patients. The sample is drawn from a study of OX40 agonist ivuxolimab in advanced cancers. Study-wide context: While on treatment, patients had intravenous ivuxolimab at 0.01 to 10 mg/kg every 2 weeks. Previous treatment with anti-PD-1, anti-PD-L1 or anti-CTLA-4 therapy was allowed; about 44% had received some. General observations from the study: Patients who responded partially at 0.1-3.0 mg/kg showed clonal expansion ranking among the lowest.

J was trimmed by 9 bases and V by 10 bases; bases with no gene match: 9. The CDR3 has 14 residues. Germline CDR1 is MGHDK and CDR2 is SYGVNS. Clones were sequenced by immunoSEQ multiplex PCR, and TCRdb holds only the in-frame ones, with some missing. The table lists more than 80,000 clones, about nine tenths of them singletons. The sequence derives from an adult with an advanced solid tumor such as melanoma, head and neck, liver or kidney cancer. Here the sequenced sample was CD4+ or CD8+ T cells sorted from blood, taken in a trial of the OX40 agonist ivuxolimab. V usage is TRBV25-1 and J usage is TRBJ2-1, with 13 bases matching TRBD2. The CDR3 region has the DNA TGTGCCACCCAAAGTCGACTAGCGGGAGGTGAGCAGTTCTTC. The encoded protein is CATQSRLAGGEQFF.